This T cell receptor beta chain was sequenced during a study of T cells in Graves' hyperthyroidism and ophthalmopathy. Whole-study results and caveats: Blood shared most expanded thyroid clonotypes above 0.001.

Researchers amplified the TCR beta CDR3 regions from RNA transcripts. In the first-round RT-PCR of the TCR CDR3, the HTBI primer set was used. One entry per CDR3 protein, called by TCRdb with MiXCR from the multiplex PCR reads. The table includes under 400,000 distinct CDR3 sequences, 21% detected once. This clonotype has ten or more counts. Its antigen is unidentified. Researchers defined stable Graves' hyperthyroidism as no ophthalmopathy progression within 18 months. CDR1 is SGHVS, CDR2 FNYEAQ, per germline. CDR3 length equals 13 residues. V lost 5 bases and J lost 2, with 8 bases in between. The chain couples TRBV7-6 to TRBJ2-3; possibly TRBD2 for D (5 bases). The sequence was collected from a woman between 50 and 59 years old with Graves' hyperthyroidism. Sequenced material: blood. CDR3 residues: CASSPGITDTQYF. CDR3 nucleotides: TGTGCCAGCAGCCCGGGGATCACAGATACGCAGTATTTT.